Below, one T cell receptor (beta chain) is given with its context. The germline gives CDR1 LGHDT, CDR2 YNNKEL (reference sequence). This CDR3 has 12 residues. Trimming took off 5 bases at V and 7 bases at J, with 9 bases between the two ends. These data are taken from a study of CD8 T cells in Susac syndrome. Random hexamers were used to reverse transcribe about 0.45 to 1 ug of RNA. TCRdb re-called the immunoSEQ multiplex PCR reads through MiXCR, storing one row per CDR3 protein. The repertoire holds around 100,000 distinct CDR3 sequences, with 95% as singletons. Sample: CD8+ T cells from PBMCs. The receptor was derived from a human donor with Susac syndrome. This sequence joins TRBV3-1 and TRBJ2-1; weak D call: TRBD1 (6 bases). The CDR3 sequence is CASSITGNEQFF. CDR3 nucleotides: TGTGCCAGCAGCATTACAGGGAATGAGCAGTTCTTC.